These 29 T cell receptor beta chains were sequenced from one sample in a study of vaccination and CD4 T cells after COVID-19. The treatment denotes: approximately 10-day PBMC culture with coronavirus spike peptide pools or control peptides (ViraFEST assay). Their target antigens are unknown. Scientists ran DNA taken from cultured CD4+ T cells through the Oncomine TCR Beta short-read assay for sequencing. MiXCR, run by TCRdb on the PCR reads, gives a single entry per CDR3 protein. This sample has just under 20,000 distinct CDR3 sequences, with approximately 60% found just once. Sequencing input: CD4+ T cells from blood, cultured in vitro. Receptors were obtained from a human donor who had recovered from COVID-19.

Only one count was recorded for this clonotype. The CDR3 nucleotides are TGTGCCAGCAGCTGGGCTCAAAATCAGCCCCAGCATTTT. This codes for CASSWAQNQPQHF. The V gene is TRBV2, the J gene TRBJ1-5; D call uncertain. V lost 6 bases to trimming and J lost 4 bases, with 10 bases between them. The germline gives CDR1 SNHLY, CDR2 FYNNEI. This CDR3 has 13 amino acids.

This chain uses TRBV5-1 with TRBJ1-6, with 7 nucleotides matching TRBD1. The CDR3 is 14 amino acids. The germline V gene encodes CDR1 SGHRS and CDR2 YFSETQ. Germline trimming cut 7 bases from V and 10 bases from J; bases unmatched to any gene: 11. The CDR3 reads CASGAEGARSPLHF. CDR3 nucleotides: TGCGCCAGCGGGGCGGAGGGGGCGCGATCACCCCTCCACTTT.

This clonotype was observed a single time. The junction departs from the called germline gene at one end, perhaps through a read error. This sequence joins TRBV27 and TRBJ2-4; 12 positions agree with TRBD1. Germline-derived CDR1 and CDR2 are MNHEY and SMNVEV (reference sequence). CDR3 length equals 13 residues. The CDR3 region is CASRDRGRGQIRF. CDR3 DNA: TGTGCCAGCCGGGACAGGGGGCGAGGGCAAATCCGATTC.

This clonotype was detected only a few times. The chain recombines TRBV20-1 with TRBJ2-3; no definite D call. The CDR3 loop spans 11 amino acids. The V gene's germline CDR1 is DFQATT and CDR2 SNEGSKA (reference sequence). The V and J ends lost 2 bases and 4 bases respectively, with 4 bases between them. The CDR3 nucleotides are TGCAGTGCTAGACTAGCAGATACGCAGTATTTT. It specifies CSARLADTQYF.

This clonotype was detected once. The J gene is TRBJ1-3, the V gene TRBV21-1; TRBD1, the table's D call, was not compared with the DNA. TRBV21-1 is classified as a pseudogene. The CDR3 totals 16 residues. The DNA of the CDR3 is TGTGCCAGCAGCGACTCGGGGGGAGTCTCTGGAAACACCATATATTTT. Its translation: CASSDSGGVSGNTIYF.

CDR3 residues: CASSLGGTGGMNTEAFF. The CDR3 nucleotides read TGTGCCAGCAGCTTAGGTGGGACAGGGGGAATGAACACTGAAGCTTTCTTT. This chain links TRBV7-2 with TRBJ1-1, with TRBD1 matching over 11 bases. With 1 base clipped from V and 0 bases from J, the junction kept 4 bases outside the gene matches. Germline assignment: CDR1 SGHTA and CDR2 FQGNSA. The CDR3 length is 17 residues. Together with reference TRBV7-2 and TRBJ1-1, the CDR3 gives the full variable domain: GAGVSQSPSNKVTEKGKDVELRCDPISGHTALYWYRQSLGQGLEFLIYFQGNSAPDKSGLPSDRFSAERTGGSVSTLTIQRTQQEDSAVYLCASSLGGTGGMNTEAFFGQGTRLTVV.

The chain carries TRBV10-3 and TRBJ1-5; D not certain. The length of the CDR3 is 13 residues. Trimming left V 0 bases short and J 4 bases short, with 4 bases between. CDR1 is ENHRY, CDR2 SYGVKD, per germline. CDR3 nucleotide sequence: TGTGCCATCAGTGAGTCGAGTAATCAGCCCCAGCATTTT. It encodes CAISESSNQPQHF.

The chain employs TRBV7-9 and TRBJ1-1; D not certain. This CDR3 has 15 amino acids. Trimming removed 1 base at V and 3 bases at J, with 12 bases between. Germline V gene lookup returns CDR1 SEHNR and CDR2 FQNEAQ (reference sequence). This CDR3 is CASSLGSVKDTEAFF. CDR3 DNA: TGTGCCAGCAGCTTAGGTTCGGTGAAGGACACTGAAGCTTTCTTT.

This clonotype turned up a few times. The rearrangement uses TRBV6-1 and TRBJ1-2, with D uncertain. The ends were cut back, 5 bases at V and 4 bases at J, with 8 bases in the middle. The CDR3 covers 12 residues. Germline CDR1 is MNHNS and CDR2 is SASEGT. The CDR3 spells CASSPRAYGYTF. Written as DNA, the CDR3 is TGTGCCAGCAGTCCGAGGGCCTATGGCTACACCTTC.

The gene calls are TRBV20-1 and TRBJ2-1, with 9 bases lining up with TRBD2. This CDR3 is built from 15 residues. J gave up 4 bases and V 4 bases, and 8 bases lay outside the gene matches. The germline V gene encodes CDR1 DFQATT and CDR2 SNEGSKA (reference sequence). CDR3 amino acids: CSATKRTSDYNEQFF. In DNA, the CDR3 is TGCAGTGCTACAAAGAGGACTAGCGATTACAATGAGCAGTTCTTC.

V usage is TRBV20-1 and J usage is TRBJ2-7, with 7 bases that match TRBD1. The CDR3 extends over 15 amino acids. Losses at the gene ends were 0 bases for V and 3 bases for J; bases not matched to a gene: 8. Germline assignment: CDR1 DFQATT and CDR2 SNEGSKA (reference sequence). The CDR3 DNA sequence: TGCAGTGCTAGAGAAGGGACAGCACTCCTCTACGAGCAGTACTTC. This encodes CSAREGTALLYEQYF.

The chain combines TRBV20-1 with TRBJ2-1, with no clear D. V was shortened by 4 bases and J by 6 bases, with 10 bases between the two germline ends. The CDR3 runs 12 residues. Germline V gene sequence: CDR1 DFQATT, CDR2 SNEGSKA (reference sequence). The chain's CDR3 is CSAIPLSNEQFF. In DNA form, the CDR3 reads TGCAGTGCTATACCTCTAAGCAATGAGCAGTTCTTC.

V and J are TRBV2 and TRBJ1-5; D is unresolved. The CDR3 is 13 residues long. Germline V gene sequence: CDR1 SNHLY, CDR2 FYNNEI. V was trimmed by 8 bases and J by 0 bases, leaving 8 bases between them. CDR3: CASGFYSNQPQHF. The CDR3 region has the DNA TGTGCCAGCGGGTTTTATAGCAATCAGCCCCAGCATTTT.

The chain has TRBV15 and TRBJ2-3, with D unclear. V shed 0 bases and J shed 6 bases, with 10 bases lying between them. The CDR3 consists of 14 residues. Germline V lookup: CDR1 LNHNV, CDR2 YYDKDF (reference sequence). The CDR3 protein is CATSRDPARDTQYF. CDR3 DNA: TGTGCCACCAGCAGAGATCCGGCTAGGGATACGCAGTATTTT.

This clonotype showed up just a few times. This chain joins TRBV10-3 and TRBJ1-1; D unclear. The V end lost 3 bases, the J end lost 5 bases, and 19 bases lay between the germline ends. Germline V CDR1 and CDR2: ENHRY, SYGVKD. The CDR3 consists of 16 residues. As DNA, the CDR3 is TGTGCCATCAGTGATTATAATAGCGGTCGGCGGACTGAAGCTTTCTTT. Translated: CAISDYNSGRRTEAFF.

This chain uses TRBV7-3 with TRBJ2-3; D is perhaps TRBD2 (5 bases). Germline loops: CDR1 SGHTA, CDR2 FQGTGA. V was clipped by 4 bases and J by 6 bases, with 11 bases between them. CDR3 size: 13 residues. CDR3 bases: TGTGCCAGCAGCTCCCTAGCCGGGGATACGCAGTATTTT. It specifies CASSSLAGDTQYF.

The rearrangement joins TRBV20-1 to TRBJ1-2; 9 bases map to TRBD1. Germline-derived CDR1 and CDR2 are DFQATT and SNEGSKA (reference sequence). J was trimmed by 3 bases and V by 3 bases; bases with no gene match: 11. This CDR3 region has 16 residues. DNA for the CDR3: TGCAGTGCTAGCCCCACAGGGGGCGCATTAGACTATGGCTACACCTTC. It specifies CSASPTGGALDYGYTF.

The V gene is TRBV28, the J gene TRBJ1-2, with D perhaps TRBD1 (6 bases). The CDR3 sequence is 15 residues long. The germline V and J ends were trimmed by 6 bases and 3 bases, with 17 bases remaining between them. CDR1 and CDR2 (germline): MDHEN, SYDVKM. CDR3: CASSLVRGKDYGYTF. The CDR3 coding sequence is TGTGCCAGCAGCCTTGTCAGGGGTAAAGACTATGGCTACACCTTC.

The gene calls are TRBV5-4 and TRBJ1-3, with a possible D match to TRBD1 (5 bases). The CDR3 spans 14 residues. Germline CDR1 is SGHNT and CDR2 is YYREEE (reference sequence). Trimming took off 4 bases at V and 4 bases at J, with 12 bases between the two ends. CDR3 in DNA: TGTGCCAGCAGCGCGGGGCCGGGGGGAAACACCATATATTTT. The encoded protein is CASSAGPGGNTIYF.

This clonotype was picked up a small number of times. The genes are TRBV7-2 and TRBJ1-1; D gene uncertain. V gave up 6 bases and J gave up 5 bases, with 13 bases separating them. CDR1 and CDR2 from the germline V gene are SGHTA and FQGNSA. The CDR3 is made up of 13 amino acids. In DNA form, the CDR3 reads TGTGCCAGCAGTTTAAATGGAGGGACTGAAGCTTTCTTT. This gives the protein CASSLNGGTEAFF.

The chain is built from TRBV29-1 and TRBJ1-3; TRBD1 aligns across 7 bases. Looked up from germline, CDR1 is SQVTM and CDR2 is ANQGSEA. This CDR3 has 13 residues. V lost 6 bases, J lost 4 bases, and 6 bases stayed unmatched. In DNA, the CDR3 is TGCAGCGTGCGGACAGGTGGGGGAAACACCATATATTTT. Translation: CSVRTGGGNTIYF.

J is TRBJ1-1 and V is TRBV18; D unclear. Germline CDR1 is KGHSH and CDR2 is LQKENI. Trimming cost V 0 bases and J 1 base, with 6 bases left between them. The CDR3 consists of 14 residues. CDR3 in DNA: TGTGCCAGCTCACCACCGGGCGGGAACACTGAAGCTTTCTTT. Translated: CASSPPGGNTEAFF.

This clonotype was detected only a few times. The chain recombines TRBV15 with TRBJ1-5; the D is unclear. The V gene's germline CDR1 is LNHNV and CDR2 YYDKDF (reference sequence). The CDR3 sequence is 18 residues long. V shed 3 bases and J shed 0 bases, with 18 bases lying between them. The CDR3: CATSSSGFNRYSNQPQHF. CDR3 DNA sequence: TGTGCCACCAGCAGCTCGGGGTTTAACCGATATAGCAATCAGCCCCAGCATTTT.

The chain is built from TRBV19 and TRBJ2-2; 8 nucleotides align to TRBD2. The CDR3 spans 15 residues. The V and J ends lost 5 bases and 2 bases, in that order; junction bases with no gene match: 4. CDR1 is LNHDA, CDR2 SQIVND, per germline (reference sequence). In nucleotides, the CDR3 is TGTGCCAGTAGTTTTAGCGGGACTAACACCGGGGAGCTGTTTTTT. This encodes CASSFSGTNTGELFF.

V and J are TRBV20-1 and TRBJ1-2; no clear D. The germline gives CDR1 DFQATT, CDR2 SNEGSKA (reference sequence). CDR3 size: 16 residues. V dropped 0 bases and J dropped 1 base, with 15 bases sitting between them. The CDR3 reads CSARDRRAQLNYGYTF. The DNA of the CDR3 is TGCAGTGCTAGAGATAGGAGGGCACAGCTTAACTATGGCTACACCTTC.

This rearrangement joins TRBV11-1 to TRBJ1-1; a possible D gene is TRBD1 (6 bases). V was shortened by 8 bases and J by 1 base, with 8 bases between the two germline ends. The CDR3 sequence is 12 residues long. Germline lookup yields CDR1 SGHAT and CDR2 FQDESV (reference sequence). CDR3 in amino acids: CASGQRNTEAFF. As DNA, the CDR3 is TGTGCCAGCGGACAGAGGAACACTGAAGCTTTCTTT.

The chain employs TRBV11-2 and TRBJ2-5; D remains unclear. From germline, CDR1 is SGHAT and CDR2 FQNNGV. With 1 base removed from V and 1 base from J, the gap between germline ends came to 7 bases. The CDR3 is 14 amino acids. For the CDR3, the DNA is TGTGCCAGCAGCTTAGCGGGCATCCAAGAGACCCAGTACTTC. Amino acid sequence: CASSLAGIQETQYF.

The V gene is TRBV7-9, the J gene TRBJ1-1; D remains unclear. The CDR3 sequence is 13 residues long. Germline CDR1 reads SEHNR; CDR2 reads FQNEAQ (reference sequence). V lost 2 bases, J lost 0 bases, and 4 bases lay in between. CDR3 loop: CASSLWVNTEAFF. CDR3 DNA: TGTGCCAGCAGCTTATGGGTGAACACTGAAGCTTTCTTT.

This clonotype turned up a few times. The chain uses TRBV2 and TRBJ1-6, with unresolved D. Between the trimmed V and J ends, which lost 7 bases and 9 bases, there was a span of 19 bases. CDR1 SNHLY and CDR2 FYNNEI come from the germline V gene. The CDR3 runs to 15 residues. In DNA form, the CDR3 reads TGTGCCAGCAAGGAAATGGCGACGATGCGTTCACCCCTCCACTTT. This gives the protein CASKEMATMRSPLHF.